This TCR beta chain is from a study of blood T cell repertoires in COVID-19. Study summary: Both acute and convalescent COVID-19 samples were obtained from the United States, Italy and Spain.

Those enrolled, adults aged roughly 18 to 100 years, came from some 25 US areas. Produced via immunoSEQ multiplex PCR; TCRdb's table is partial and in-frame only. The table records about 280,000 clones, around 90% of them present only once. The germline V gene encodes CDR1 SEHNR and CDR2 FQNEAQ (reference sequence). The CDR3 has 17 residues. J lost 4 bases, V lost 0 bases, and 9 bases had no gene match. This receptor was obtained from a woman between 18 and 30 years old with acute COVID-19. The V gene is TRBV7-9, the J gene TRBJ1-1; the match to TRBD1 covers 9 bases. The sample comprised PBMCs or T cells enriched from blood (not recorded which). DNA for the CDR3: TGTGCCAGCAGCTTAGCCTACCGACAGGGGGGTTTCACTGAAGCTTTCTTT. Amino acids: CASSLAYRQGGFTEAFF.